One and the same sample provided the 20 T cell receptor beta chains below, sequenced in a study of CXCR3-negative and CXCR3-positive naive CD8 T cells. The libraries of TRB cDNA were prepared using 5' RACE with UMI labels. From the 5' RACE reads, TCRdb lists one entry per CDR3 protein and no DNA. This table lists 100,000 to 150,000 distinct CDR3 sequences. The specimen was naive CXCR3- CD8+ T cells from blood. Subset indicated: CD45RO-CCR7+CD27+CD95- naive CD8+ T cells lacking CXCR3 (TNR3-). The receptors come from a human donor in good health. Some clones in this sample may be carry-over from other donors' samples.

V and J are TRBV29-1 and TRBJ2-2; TCRdb reports TRBD2, a call that lacks DNA to check it against. Germline-derived CDR1 and CDR2 are SQVTM and ANQGSEA. The CDR3 is 18 residues long. CDR3 loop: CSVDEWGGGGAGTGELFF.

This rearrangement joins TRBV27 to TRBJ2-7; TCRdb's D gene call, TRBD1, goes unchecked for lack of DNA. This CDR3 region has 15 residues. Germline V gene lookup returns CDR1 MNHEY and CDR2 SMNVEV (reference sequence). The CDR3 sequence is CASSHRGIETYEQYF.

The CDR3 sequence is CASSLTGAGELFF. The chain has TRBV7-6 and TRBJ2-2. Germline V gives CDR1 SGHVS, CDR2 FNYEAQ. This CDR3 comprises 13 residues.

This chain uses TRBV4-1 with TRBJ1-1; TCRdb's D gene call, TRBD1, goes unchecked for lack of DNA. The CDR3 has 14 residues. Germline V gives CDR1 MGHRA, CDR2 YSYEKL. The CDR3 region is CASSQEKGRTEVFF.

CDR3 sequence reads: CASSDGRYQIYGYTF. The chain has TRBV2 and TRBJ1-2. Germline V gene data show CDR1 as SNHLY and CDR2 as FYNNEI. The CDR3 has 15 residues.

CDR3 residues: CASSYAGGSTDTQYF. V gene TRBV6-2 or TRBV6-3 combines with J gene TRBJ2-3; TCRdb indicates TRBD1, and absent DNA this call remains unverified. Germline lookup yields CDR1 MNHEY and CDR2 SVGEGT. The CDR3 runs to 15 residues.

The rearrangement links TRBV14 to TRBJ2-5. CDR1 and CDR2 from the germline V gene are SGHDN and FVKESK. The CDR3 has 13 residues. The CDR3 reads CASSPALHETQYF.

The chain joins TRBV20-1 to TRBJ1-4; the TCRdb D gene call, TRBD1, has no DNA to confirm it. CDR3 length: 12 amino acids. Germline-derived CDR1 and CDR2 are DFQATT and SNEGSKA (reference sequence). CDR3 sequence: CSAHDRVEKLFF.

The J gene is TRBJ2-7, the V gene TRBV7-8; the TCRdb call, TRBD1, lacks DNA for checking. This CDR3 region has 16 residues. The germline V gene encodes CDR1 SGHVS and CDR2 FQNEAQ. CDR3 in amino acids: CASSLTGAATNYEQYF. Using reference TRBV7-8 and TRBJ2-7 for the parts outside the CDR3, the full variable domain is GAGVSQSPRYKVAKRGQDVALRCDPISGHVSLFWYQQALGQGPEFLTYFQNEAQLDKSGLPSDRFFAERPEGSVSTLKIQRTQQEDSAVYLCASSLTGAATNYEQYFGPGTRLTVT.

The V and J genes are TRBV25-1 and TRBJ1-4. The CDR3 runs 11 residues. The V gene's germline CDR1 is MGHDK and CDR2 SYGVNS. CDR3 sequence: CASGGYEKLFF.

The chain recombines TRBV20-1 with TRBJ2-3. The germline V gene has CDR1 DFQATT and CDR2 SNEGSKA (reference sequence). The CDR3 extends over 16 amino acids. This CDR3 is CSARPYGDDYTDTQYF.

The chain employs TRBV29-1 and TRBJ2-3; without DNA, the TCRdb call of TRBD2 cannot be checked. Germline CDR1 SQVTM, CDR2 ANQGSEA. The CDR3 is made up of 12 amino acids. CDR3 protein: CSVAEDQDTQYF.

The V call is TRBV7-6, the J call TRBJ2-1. The germline CDR1 and CDR2 sequences are SGHVS and FNYEAQ. The CDR3 has 12 residues. CDR3: CASSSGIHEQFF. Full variable domain (outside the CDR3, taken from reference TRBV7-6 and TRBJ2-1): GAGVSQSPRYKVTKRGQDVALRCDPISGHVSLYWYRQALGQGPEFLTYFNYEAQQDKSGLPNDRFSAERPEGSISTLTIQRTEQRDSAMYRCASSSGIHEQFFGPGTRLTVL.

The V and J genes are TRBV29-1 and TRBJ2-1; TCRdb picks TRBD1, but there is no DNA to check that call. Germline V lookup: CDR1 SQVTM, CDR2 ANQGSEA. The CDR3 runs to 16 residues. The CDR3 loop is CSVAPRRGDFINEQFF.

The rearrangement uses TRBV20-1 and TRBJ1-2; without DNA, the TCRdb call of TRBD1 cannot be checked. Germline V CDR1 and CDR2: DFQATT, SNEGSKA (reference sequence). CDR3 size: 17 residues. The CDR3 is CSARDKTLDSTYYGYTF.

The CDR3 here is CASSLGSQPQHF. The chain recombines TRBV12-3 or TRBV12-4 with TRBJ1-5. This CDR3 has 12 amino acids.

This chain joins TRBV4-2 and TRBJ2-3; TCRdb picks TRBD1, but there is no DNA to check that call. The CDR3 loop spans 12 amino acids. Germline values: CDR1 LGHNA, CDR2 YNFKEQ. The CDR3 here is CASGTPADTQYF.

The V gene is TRBV12-3 or TRBV12-4, the J gene TRBJ1-4; TCRdb's D gene call, TRBD1, goes unchecked for lack of DNA. This CDR3 has 15 residues. The CDR3 sequence is CASSGQETTNEKLFF.

V and J are TRBV12-3 or TRBV12-4 and TRBJ2-2; TCRdb returns TRBD1, unconfirmable since there is no DNA. The CDR3 runs to 13 residues. CDR3 amino acids: CASRYRDSVELFF.

The rearrangement links TRBV9 to TRBJ1-2; TCRdb indicates TRBD1, and absent DNA this call remains unverified. This CDR3 has 17 amino acids. The germline V gene has CDR1 SGDLS and CDR2 YYNGEE. The chain's CDR3 is CASSAPGQTGMPDGYTF.